Listed below are T cell receptor beta chains from one sample, sequenced in a study of cytomegalovirus exposure and HLA in healthy donors. This table comes from immunoSEQ multiplex PCR, and its TCRdb copy is limited to in-frame clones, with some not included. The sample has about 170,000 clones; about 82% are singletons. The sequencing input was PBMCs. The source is a male donor in good health and CMV-seronegative. The conserved cysteine and the conserved F or W are not part of the CDR3 here. Each record gives: V gene, J gene, CDR3 protein.

TRBV15	TRBJ1-2	ATSRDRQDGYT
TRBV2	TRBJ1-2	ASSLNPLDRSLYGYT
TRBV6-1	TRBJ1-5	ASSPTVDQPQH
TRBV9	TRBJ2-3	ASSVAPGDTQY
TRBV7-3	TRBJ1-1	ASSLTGQGGTEAF
TRBV18	TRBJ2-5	ASSSRTGAQETQY
TRBV18	TRBJ2-1	ASSPRGAVYNEQF
TRBV5-1	TRBJ1-4	ASSPAGTGNEKLF
TRBV18	TRBJ2-1	ASSPVSEQF
TRBV19	TRBJ2-6	ASSTLPGDGSSGANVLT
TRBV4-2	TRBJ2-7	ASSQTEAGPYEQY
TRBV28	TRBJ2-2	ASSYGLAGVPGELF